Listed below are T cell receptor beta chains from one sample, sequenced in a study of T cell changes during pregnancy in multiple sclerosis. Sequencing was performed with immunoSEQ multiplex PCR; in TCRdb, only in-frame clones are kept and a portion is missing. Found here are some 53,000 clones, approximately 92% of them singletons; the top ten hold less than 0.3%. The input for sequencing was CD4+ T cells from peripheral blood mononuclear cells, taken in the third trimester of pregnancy. The receptors derive from a female donor with multiple sclerosis, enrolled in a pregnancy study. Both conserved end residues are part of each CDR3. A D gene is named only where the DNA matches it firmly. The size field is filled for only some rows; it gives once, few, many or a size class.

>-|-|TRBJ1-1|TRBV5-1
CASSLAGGAGTEAFF
TGCGCCAGCAGCTTGGCCGGGGGGGCCGGGACTGAAGCTTTCTTT
>TRBD1|-|TRBJ1-3|TRBV2
CASSHMDRGIYF
TGTGCCAGCAGTCACATGGACAGGGGTATATATTTT
>TRBD2|-|TRBJ2-1|TRBV7-3
CASSLAGASYNEQFF
TGTGCCAGCAGCTTAGCGGGAGCTTCCTACAATGAGCAGTTCTTC
>TRBD2|-|TRBJ2-1|TRBV13
CASSPGLAGVGSYNEQFF
TGTGCCAGCAGCCCCGGGCTAGCGGGAGTCGGTTCGTACAATGAGCAGTTCTTC
>-|once|TRBJ1-5|TRBV19
CASSIDRKLSNQPQHF
TGTGCCAGTAGTATTGACAGAAAATTAAGCAATCAGCCCCAGCATTTT
>TRBD1|-|TRBJ1-2|TRBV19
CASSKGQGEMRRYGYTF
TGTGCCAGTAGTAAGGGACAGGGGGAAATGAGGCGCTATGGCTACACCTTC
>TRBD1|-|TRBJ2-7|TRBV10-1
CASSDPGTGTYEQYF
TGCGCCAGCAGTGATCCCGGGACAGGGACCTACGAGCAGTACTTC
>-|-|TRBJ2-1|TRBV7-3
CASSPGISYNEQFF
TGTGCCAGCAGCCCCGGGATCTCCTACAATGAGCAGTTCTTC
>-|-|TRBJ1-1|TRBV6-5
CASSYFRGTEAFF
TGTGCCAGCAGTTACTTTAGGGGCACTGAAGCTTTCTTT
>-|-|TRBJ2-3|TRBV7-2
CASSLGGSSDTQYF
TGTGCCAGCAGCTTAGGAGGAAGTTCCGATACGCAGTATTTT
>TRBD2|-|TRBJ2-2|TRBV9
CASSVGLALGGGELFF
TGTGCCAGCAGCGTAGGACTAGCGTTGGGAGGCGGGGAGCTGTTTTTT
>TRBD2|-|TRBJ2-3|TRBV5-4
CASSSPSGSTYDTQYF
TGTGCCAGCAGCTCACCTAGCGGGAGTACATATGATACGCAGTATTTT
>-|few|TRBJ1-1|TRBV11-2
CASSLRRNTEAFF
TGTGCCAGCAGCTTAAGGAGGAACACTGAAGCTTTCTTT
>TRBD1|-|TRBJ1-4|TRBV7-8
CASSLDQSGQGTKLFF
TGTGCCAGCAGCTTAGATCAATCGGGACAGGGAACCAAACTGTTTTTT
>-|once|TRBJ1-1|TRBV2
CASSEGIAGLGTEAFF
TGTGCCAGCAGTGAAGGGATCGCGGGTCTTGGCACTGAAGCTTTCTTT
>TRBD1|-|TRBJ1-6|TRBV18
CASSPTRGANSPLHF
TGTGCCAGCTCACCGACCAGGGGGGCTAATTCACCCCTCCACTTT
>-|-|TRBJ1-1|TRBV2
CASRADTLNTEAFF
TGTGCCAGCAGGGCGGACACCCTGAACACTGAAGCTTTCTTT
>-|-|TRBJ2-7|TRBV29-1
CSVPPNRDHYEQYF
TGCAGCGTTCCCCCTAACAGGGACCATTACGAGCAGTACTTC
>TRBD1|-|TRBJ1-1|TRBV11-3
CASSLHPGGEAFF
TGTGCCAGCAGCTTACACCCAGGGGGTGAAGCTTTCTTT
>TRBD2|-|TRBJ2-1|TRBV4-2
CASSQRGLAGAEQFF
TGTGCCAGCAGCCAAAGAGGACTAGCGGGAGCGGAGCAGTTCTTC
>-|-|TRBJ1-3|TRBV28
CASSRTEGRISGNTIYF
TGTGCCAGCAGTCGCACGGAAGGGAGGATTTCTGGAAACACCATATATTTT
>-|-|TRBJ1-2|TRBV6-1
CASSGGHDLYGYTF
TGTGCCAGCAGTGGGGGACATGATCTATATGGCTACACCTTC
>-|-|TRBJ2-1|TRBV30
CAWKDTNNEQFF
TGTGCCTGGAAGGACACAAACAATGAGCAGTTCTTC
>-|-|TRBJ2-7|TRBV28
CASSLEGEGRYEQYF
TGTGCCAGCAGTCTGGAGGGGGAGGGCCGGTACGAGCAGTACTTC
>-|-|TRBJ1-3|TRBV6-1
CASNSATTLGNTIYF
TGTGCCAGCAACTCCGCGACAACTCTCGGAAACACCATATATTTT